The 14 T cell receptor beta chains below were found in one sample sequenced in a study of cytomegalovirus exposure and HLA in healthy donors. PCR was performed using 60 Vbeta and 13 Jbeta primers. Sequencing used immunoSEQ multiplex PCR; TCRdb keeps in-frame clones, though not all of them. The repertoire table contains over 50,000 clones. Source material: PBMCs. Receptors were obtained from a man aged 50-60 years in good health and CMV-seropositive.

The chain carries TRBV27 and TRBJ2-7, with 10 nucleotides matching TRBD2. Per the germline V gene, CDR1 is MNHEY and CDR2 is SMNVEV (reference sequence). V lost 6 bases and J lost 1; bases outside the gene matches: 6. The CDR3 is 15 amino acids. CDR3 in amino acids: CASRVSSGGSYEQYF. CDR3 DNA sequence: TGTGCCAGCAGGGTTTCTAGCGGGGGATCCTACGAGCAGTACTTC.

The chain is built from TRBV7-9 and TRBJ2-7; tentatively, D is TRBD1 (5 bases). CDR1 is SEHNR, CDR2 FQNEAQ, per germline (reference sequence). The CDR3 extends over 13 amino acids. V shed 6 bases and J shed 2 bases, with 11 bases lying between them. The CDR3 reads CASRREQAYEQYF. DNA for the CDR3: TGTGCCAGCAGACGAGAACAGGCCTACGAGCAGTACTTC.

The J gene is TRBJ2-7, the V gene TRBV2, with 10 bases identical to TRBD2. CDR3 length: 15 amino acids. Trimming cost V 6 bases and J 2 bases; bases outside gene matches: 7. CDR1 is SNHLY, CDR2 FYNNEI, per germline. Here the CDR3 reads CASSTFSGGAYEQYF. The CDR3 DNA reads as TGTGCCAGCAGCACCTTCAGCGGGGGGGCCTACGAGCAGTACTTC.

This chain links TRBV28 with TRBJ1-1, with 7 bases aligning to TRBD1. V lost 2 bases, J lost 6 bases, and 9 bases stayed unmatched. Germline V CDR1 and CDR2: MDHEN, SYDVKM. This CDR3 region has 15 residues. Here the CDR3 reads CASSLPGTVGAEAFF. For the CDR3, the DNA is TGTGCCAGCAGTTTACCCGGGACAGTGGGGGCTGAAGCTTTCTTT.

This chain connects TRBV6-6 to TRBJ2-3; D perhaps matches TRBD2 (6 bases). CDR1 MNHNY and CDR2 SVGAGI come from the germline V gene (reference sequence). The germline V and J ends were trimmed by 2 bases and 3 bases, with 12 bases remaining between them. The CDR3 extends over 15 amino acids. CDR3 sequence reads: CASSYSGLETDTQYF. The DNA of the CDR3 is TGTGCCAGCAGTTACAGCGGGCTGGAAACAGATACGCAGTATTTT.

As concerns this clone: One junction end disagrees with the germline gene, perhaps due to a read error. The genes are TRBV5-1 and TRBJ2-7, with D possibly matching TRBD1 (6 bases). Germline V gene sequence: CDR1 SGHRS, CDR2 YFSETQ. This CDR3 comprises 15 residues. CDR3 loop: CASSLVQGSPYEQSF. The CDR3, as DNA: TGCGCCAGCAGCTTGGTTCAGGGGTCTCCCTACGAGCAGTCCTTC.

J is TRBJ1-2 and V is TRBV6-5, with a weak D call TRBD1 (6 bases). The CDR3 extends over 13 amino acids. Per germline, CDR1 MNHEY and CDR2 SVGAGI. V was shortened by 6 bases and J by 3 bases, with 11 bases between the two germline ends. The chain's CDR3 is CASRRGQYYGYTF. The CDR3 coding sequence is TGTGCCAGCAGACGCGGACAGTACTATGGCTACACCTTC.

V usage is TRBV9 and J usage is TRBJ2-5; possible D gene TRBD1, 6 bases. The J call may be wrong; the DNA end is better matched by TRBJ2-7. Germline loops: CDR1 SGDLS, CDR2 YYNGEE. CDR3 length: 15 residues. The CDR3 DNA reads TGTGCCAGCAGCGTAGGGACAGTGGGTCTCTACGAGCAGTACTTC. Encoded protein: CASSVGTVGLYEQYF.

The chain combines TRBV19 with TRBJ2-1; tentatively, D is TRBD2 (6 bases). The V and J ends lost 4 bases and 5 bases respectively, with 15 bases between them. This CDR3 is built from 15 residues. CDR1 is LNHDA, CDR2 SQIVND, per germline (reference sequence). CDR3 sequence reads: CASSSGDLGHNEQFF. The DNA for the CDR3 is TGTGCCAGTAGTAGCGGGGACCTTGGGCACAATGAGCAGTTCTTC.

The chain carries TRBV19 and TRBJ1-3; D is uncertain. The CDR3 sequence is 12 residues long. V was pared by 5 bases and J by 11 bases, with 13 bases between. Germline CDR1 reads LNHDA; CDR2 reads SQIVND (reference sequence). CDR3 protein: CASSSREIAIYF. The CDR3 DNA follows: TGTGCCAGTAGTTCTCGAGAGATCGCCATATATTTT.

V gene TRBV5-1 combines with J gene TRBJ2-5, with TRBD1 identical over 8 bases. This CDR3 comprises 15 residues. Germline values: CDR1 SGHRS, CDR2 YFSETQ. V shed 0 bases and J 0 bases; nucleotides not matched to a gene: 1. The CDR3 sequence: CASSLEGQDQETQYF. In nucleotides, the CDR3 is TGCGCCAGCAGCTTGGAGGGACAGGACCAAGAGACCCAGTACTTC.

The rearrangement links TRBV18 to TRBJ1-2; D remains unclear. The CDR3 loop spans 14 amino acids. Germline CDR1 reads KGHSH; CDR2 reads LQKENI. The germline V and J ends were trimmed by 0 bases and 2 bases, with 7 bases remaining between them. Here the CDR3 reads CASSPPTENYGYTF. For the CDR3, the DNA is TGTGCCAGCTCACCACCCACAGAGAACTATGGCTACACCTTC.

The CDR3 is CASSADRGTNYGYTF. The CDR3, as DNA: TGTGCCAGCAGCGCCGACAGGGGCACTAACTATGGCTACACCTTC. This chain uses TRBV11-1 with TRBJ1-2, with TRBD1 matching over 8 bases. The CDR3 loop spans 15 amino acids. Germline lookup yields CDR1 SGHAT and CDR2 FQDESV (reference sequence). Unmatched junction bases numbered 5, after V lost 5 bases and J lost 0 bases.

The CDR3 reads CASSVGTVGSNEQFF. The CDR3 region has the DNA TGTGCCAGCAGCGTTGGGACAGTCGGGTCGAATGAGCAGTTCTTC. The chain combines TRBV27 with TRBJ2-1; the match to TRBD1 covers 7 bases. CDR3 length: 15 amino acids. The germline gives CDR1 MNHEY, CDR2 SMNVEV (reference sequence). Germline trimming cut 6 bases from V and 7 bases from J; bases unmatched to any gene: 12.